Sequencing of this T cell receptor (beta chain) was carried out in a study of cytomegalovirus exposure and HLA in healthy donors. J was trimmed by 7 bases and V by 6 bases; bases with no gene match: 13. This CDR3 spans 17 amino acids. Germline V CDR1 and CDR2: LNHDA, SQIVND (reference sequence). Both 60 Vbeta primers and 13 Jbeta primers went into the PCR. The repertoire was sequenced with immunoSEQ multiplex PCR; TCRdb's copy has only in-frame clones and lacks some. The sample contains under 150,000 clones, 84% of which appear only once. For this clone: As yet, its antigen is unknown.

Whole-study results and caveats: In vitro confirmation showed a few CMV-associated chains to be CMV antigen specific. Reports credit the classifier with highly specific, highly sensitive diagnosis of cytomegalovirus status.

The chain employs TRBV19 and TRBJ2-3, with TRBD2 matching 13 bases. The sequence derives from a boy younger than 10 in good health and CMV-seronegative. Input material: PBMCs. The CDR3 nucleotides read TGTGCCAGTAGCCGCACTCCTGGGACTAGCGGGGCATATACGCAGTATTTT. Translating gives CASSRTPGTSGAYTQYF.